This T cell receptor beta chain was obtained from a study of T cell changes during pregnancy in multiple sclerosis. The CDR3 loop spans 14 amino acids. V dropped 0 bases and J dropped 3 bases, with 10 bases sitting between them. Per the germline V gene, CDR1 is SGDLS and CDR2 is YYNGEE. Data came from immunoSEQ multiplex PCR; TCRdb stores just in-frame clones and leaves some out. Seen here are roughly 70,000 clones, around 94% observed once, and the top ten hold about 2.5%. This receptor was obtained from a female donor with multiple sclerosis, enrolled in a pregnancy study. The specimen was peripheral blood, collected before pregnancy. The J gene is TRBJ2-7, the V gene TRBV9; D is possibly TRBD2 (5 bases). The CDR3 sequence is CASSVEGANYEQYF. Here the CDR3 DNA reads TGTGCCAGCAGCGTAGAGGGAGCTAACTACGAGCAGTACTTC.